The source of this T cell receptor (beta chain) is a study of chemoradiotherapy in HPV16-positive cancers. Study background: Functional T-cell assays on a couple of HPV16-positive patients' cells defined candidate HPV-specific clones and common TCR motifs.

The assay was immunoSEQ multiplex PCR, and TCRdb's table has in-frame clones only and misses some. The data contain several thousand clones, about nine tenths of them singletons. General study points: During treatment, candidate HPV-specific clones and E7-related motifs expanded in tumor. The functional HPV-specific definition rests on just a couple of HPV16-positive patients. In HPV16-positive patients, HPV-responsive T-cell expansion tracked better recurrence-free survival.

This clone has only a few counts. The antigen is unknown. V was cut by 5 bases and J by 7 bases, with 9 bases left in between. From germline, CDR1 is SEHNR and CDR2 FQNEAQ (reference sequence). The CDR3 is made up of 12 amino acids. The sequences come from tumor tissue, collected from a patient who underwent chemoradiotherapy. The clonotype was recovered from a human donor with HPV-associated anogenital cancer. The rearrangement joins TRBV7-9 to TRBJ1-5; D not certain. CDR3 coding DNA: TGTGCCAGCAGCGACGGTGGGCAGCCCCAGCATTTT. This translates into CASSDGGQPQHF. The entire variable domain, with the rest obtained from reference TRBV7-9 and TRBJ1-5, is as follows: DTGVSQNPRHKITKRGQNVTFRCDPISEHNRLYWYRQTLGQGPEFLTYFQNEAQLEKSRLLSDRFSAERPKGSFSTLEIQRTEQGDSAMYLCASSDGGQPQHFGDGTRLSIL.